This entry lists 30 T cell receptor beta chains sequenced from one sample in a study of OX40 agonist ivuxolimab in advanced cancers. The repertoire was sequenced with immunoSEQ multiplex PCR; TCRdb's copy has only in-frame clones and lacks some. The sample shows 40,000 to 60,000 clones, nearly 95% of them seen only once. The input for sequencing was CD4+ or CD8+ T cells sorted from blood, taken in a trial of the OX40 agonist ivuxolimab. The receptor source for this set is an adult with an advanced solid tumor such as melanoma, head and neck, liver or kidney cancer.

The chain recombines TRBV25-1 with TRBJ2-7; D remains ambiguous. V was trimmed by 5 bases and J by 0 bases, leaving 2 bases between them. CDR3 size: 11 residues. Germline assignment: CDR1 MGHDK and CDR2 SYGVNS. The CDR3 is CASSPSYEQYF. The CDR3 coding sequence is TGTGCCAGCAGTCCCTCCTACGAGCAGTACTTC.

The J gene is TRBJ2-2, the V gene TRBV7-9; D unresolved. The V end lost 6 bases, the J end lost 0 bases, and 11 bases lay between the germline ends. The CDR3 is made up of 15 amino acids. The germline gives CDR1 SEHNR, CDR2 FQNEAQ (reference sequence). The CDR3 loop reads CASSFDRTNTGELFF. CDR3 nucleotides: TGTGCCAGCAGTTTTGACCGAACGAACACCGGGGAGCTGTTTTTT.

In the case of this clone: Relative to the germline gene, one junction end is altered; a read error may explain this. This chain uses TRBV4-1 with TRBJ1-1, with D tentatively TRBD1 (6 bases). From germline, CDR1 is MGHRA and CDR2 YSYEKL. This CDR3 comprises 15 residues. CDR3 sequence: CASSKETGWSTEAFF. Here the CDR3 DNA reads TGCGCCAGCAGCAAAGAAACAGGGTGGAGCACTGAAGCTTTCTTT.

The chain carries TRBV10-2 and TRBJ2-1; 8 positions agree with TRBD1. Germline values: CDR1 WSHSY, CDR2 SAAADI. V was pared by 8 bases and J by 5 bases, with 2 bases of the junction left unmatched. This CDR3 spans 12 amino acids. CDR3 in amino acids: CASGDRNNEQFF. CDR3 nucleotides: TGCGCCAGCGGGGACAGGAACAATGAGCAGTTCTTC.

DNA of the CDR3: TGTGACCAGGGCTGCGAGTCCCAGCATTTT. It translates to CDQGCESQHF. The genes are TRBV6-1 and TRBJ1-5, with a tentative D call TRBD1 (5 bases). The CDR3 covers 10 residues. Germline CDR1 MNHNS, CDR2 SASEGT.

V usage is TRBV27 and J usage is TRBJ2-3, with no clear D. CDR1 and CDR2 from the germline V gene are MNHEY and SMNVEV (reference sequence). There are 14 residues in the CDR3. V was pared by 3 bases and J by 2 bases, with 9 bases between. The CDR3 loop reads CASSLRFLTDTQYF. The CDR3 coding sequence is TGTGCCAGCAGTTTGCGTTTCCTCACAGATACGCAGTATTTT.

The chain couples TRBV11-3 to TRBJ2-3, with TRBD2 matching over 9 bases. The CDR3 spans 15 residues. Trimming took 1 base from V and 5 from J; bases not matched to a gene: 4. Germline CDR1 SGHNT, CDR2 YENEEA. CDR3: CASSLAPAGGDTQYF. The CDR3 DNA sequence: TGTGCCAGCAGCTTAGCGCCAGCGGGGGGAGATACGCAGTATTTT.

The rearrangement links TRBV29-1 to TRBJ2-5, with D perhaps matching TRBD1 (6 bases). This CDR3 spans 14 amino acids. Deletions cut 6 bases from V and 1 base from J, with 15 bases between. Germline CDR1 and CDR2: SQVTM and ANQGSEA. The CDR3 spells CSVYTGKAQETQYF. For the CDR3, the DNA is TGCAGCGTATACACAGGGAAGGCCCAAGAGACCCAGTACTTC.

The rearrangement joins TRBV7-9 to TRBJ2-7; D is unresolved. In germline, CDR1 is SEHNR, CDR2 FQNEAQ (reference sequence). Trimming shortened V by 4 bases and J by 6 bases, and 13 bases separated the two germline ends. The CDR3 spans 13 residues. CDR3 in DNA: TGTGCCAGCAGCTACGGAATACACGGCGAGCAGTACGTC. It translates to CASSYGIHGEQYV.

The chain is built from TRBV5-6 and TRBJ2-2; D gene ambiguous. The CDR3 is 14 residues long. In germline, CDR1 is SGHDT, CDR2 YYEEEE. V dropped 1 base and J dropped 2 bases, with 6 bases sitting between them. Written as DNA, the CDR3 is TGTGCCAGCAGCTTGTCGGTTAACACCGGGGAGCTGTTTTTT. This sequence encodes CASSLSVNTGELFF.

This clone came up once. This chain uses TRBV6-4 with TRBJ1-2; perhaps TRBD1 as D (6 bases). V lost 8 bases, J lost 8 bases, and 27 bases lay in between. The CDR3 extends over 16 amino acids. Germline V gives CDR1 MRHNA, CDR2 SNTAGT. The CDR3 spells CASGSIRDTPCCGYTF. CDR3 nucleotides: TGTGCCAGCGGCAGCATCCGGGACACCCCGTGTTGCGGCTACACCTTC.

The chain uses TRBV7-9 and TRBJ2-7; 7 bases map to TRBD1. The germline CDR1 and CDR2 sequences are SEHNR and FQNEAQ (reference sequence). Trimming took 5 bases from V and 6 from J; bases not matched to a gene: 13. The CDR3 is 15 amino acids. The CDR3 sequence: CASSVPGTERSEQYF. CDR3 bases: TGTGCCAGCAGCGTCCCCGGGACAGAGCGGTCCGAGCAGTACTTC.

V is TRBV30 and J is TRBJ2-7; D gene uncertain. V was trimmed by 1 base and J by 0 bases, leaving 7 bases between them. The CDR3 covers 13 residues. The germline V gene has CDR1 GTSNPN and CDR2 SVGIG (reference sequence). DNA of the CDR3: TGTGCCTGGAGTGACGCCTTCTCCTACGAGCAGTACTTC. Residues: CAWSDAFSYEQYF.

The V call is TRBV27, the J call TRBJ2-3, with 10 bases matching TRBD2. The length of the CDR3 is 15 residues. The V gene's germline CDR1 is MNHEY and CDR2 SMNVEV (reference sequence). The V gene end was trimmed by 2 bases and the J gene end by 4 bases; junction bases not matched to a gene: 3. This CDR3 reads CASSLSGGVADTQYF. The DNA of the CDR3 is TGTGCCAGCAGTTTAAGCGGGGGGGTGGCAGATACGCAGTATTTT.

The chain uses TRBV5-8 and TRBJ2-7, with no clear D. This CDR3 comprises 16 residues. The V and J ends lost 0 bases and 1 base respectively, with 14 bases between them. Germline V lookup: CDR1 SGHTS, CDR2 YDEGEE. DNA for the CDR3: TGTGCCAGCAGCTTGGCCGGGCCAGTAGATTCCTACGAGCAGTACTTC. This encodes CASSLAGPVDSYEQYF. The entire variable domain, with the rest obtained from reference TRBV5-8 and TRBJ2-7, is as follows: EAGVTQSPTHLIKTRGQQATLRCSPISGHTSVYWYQQALGLGLQFLLWYDEGEERNRGNFPPRFSGRQFPNYSSELNVNALELEDSALYLCASSLAGPVDSYEQYFGPGTRLTVT.

The J gene is TRBJ2-1, the V gene TRBV5-8; D remains unclear. Trimming removed 2 bases at V and 5 bases at J, with 14 bases between. The CDR3 length is 15 residues. Germline V gene lookup returns CDR1 SGHTS and CDR2 YDEGEE. CDR3 bases: TGTGCCAGCAGCTTAAGGATTTCCCGGGACAATGAGCAGTTCTTC. Protein sequence: CASSLRISRDNEQFF.

CDR3 DNA sequence: TGTGCCAGTAGTAAAAGGACAGGGGGCACTGAAGCTTTCTTT. It is translated as CASSKRTGGTEAFF. The chain couples TRBV19 to TRBJ1-1, with 10 nucleotides matching TRBD1. The V and J ends lost 4 bases and 4 bases, in that order; junction bases with no gene match: 3. The CDR3 loop spans 14 amino acids. Germline V lookup: CDR1 LNHDA, CDR2 SQIVND (reference sequence).

The CDR3 DNA reads TGCGCCAGCAGCGTGGGGCCGAACACTGAAGCTTTCTTT. Translation: CASSVGPNTEAFF. The chain carries TRBV10-1 and TRBJ1-1, with TRBD1 as a possible D gene (5 bases). The V end was cut by 6 bases, the J end by 1 base, with 9 bases between. The CDR3 extends over 13 amino acids. Germline loops: CDR1 WNHNN, CDR2 SYGVQD (reference sequence).

This chain uses TRBV5-3 with TRBJ2-7; a possible D gene is TRBD1 (6 bases). TRBV5-3 is recorded as an ORF, its role being uncertain. This CDR3 is 13 amino acids long. Trimming stripped 4 bases from V and 5 bases from J, with 13 bases between. This CDR3 is CARSLRGRNEQYV. CDR3 nucleotides: TGTGCCAGAAGCCTCAGGGGCAGGAACGAGCAGTACGTC.

This clone has just one count. The V and J genes are TRBV9 and TRBJ2-1; no clear D gene. The CDR3 spans 14 residues. Looked up from germline, CDR1 is SGDLS and CDR2 is YYNGEE. The V gene lost 0 bases and the J gene lost 2 bases, with 6 bases spanning the gap. This CDR3 is CASSVARAYNEQFF. CDR3 DNA sequence: TGTGCCAGCAGCGTAGCTCGGGCCTACAATGAGCAGTTCTTC. Variable domain in full (rest from reference TRBV9 and TRBJ2-1): DSGVTQTPKHLITATGQRVTLRCSPRSGDLSVYWYQQSLDQGLQFLIQYYNGEERAKGNILERFSAQQFPDLHSELNLSSLELGDSALYFCASSVARAYNEQFFGPGTRLTVL.

The V gene is TRBV19, the J gene TRBJ2-3; D is undetermined. V lost 5 bases and J 2 bases, leaving 2 bases between the germline ends. Germline-derived CDR1 and CDR2 are LNHDA and SQIVND (reference sequence). CDR3 length: 11 amino acids. The CDR3 protein is CASSYTDTQYF. The DNA for the CDR3 is TGTGCCAGTAGTTACACAGATACGCAGTATTTT.

The chain combines TRBV6-6 with TRBJ2-5; D perhaps matches TRBD2 (7 bases). Trimming left V 4 bases short and J 5 bases short, with 11 bases between. CDR3 length: 13 amino acids. CDR1 is MNHNY and CDR2 is SVGAGI in the germline V gene (reference sequence). CDR3 nucleotides: TGTGCCAGCAGTTTCCGGGGGGCCGAGACCCAGTACTTC. It is translated as CASSFRGAETQYF.

The rearrangement links TRBV30 to TRBJ1-1, with D unresolved. With 0 bases removed from V and 1 base from J, the gap between germline ends came to 0 bases. Germline values: CDR1 GTSNPN, CDR2 SVGIG (reference sequence). This CDR3 is 11 amino acids long. The CDR3 sequence is CAWSVNTEAFF. CDR3 in DNA: TGTGCCTGGAGTGTGAACACTGAAGCTTTCTTT.

This chain joins TRBV6-1 and TRBJ2-5; 10 bases fit TRBD1. V shed 2 bases, J shed 1 base, and the junction held 7 bases outside the gene matches. This CDR3 is 17 amino acids long. CDR1 is MNHNS, CDR2 SASEGT, per germline. The chain's CDR3 is CASSEFGTGDPQETQYF. The CDR3 DNA is TGTGCCAGCAGTGAATTTGGGACAGGGGACCCCCAAGAGACCCAGTACTTC.

The rearrangement uses TRBV10-1 and TRBJ2-2; D is uncertain. CDR1 WNHNN and CDR2 SYGVQD come from the germline V gene (reference sequence). V lost 3 bases to trimming and J lost 0 bases, with 11 bases between them. This CDR3 region has 16 residues. The CDR3 here is CASSDGEMANTGELFF. CDR3 in DNA: TGCGCCAGCAGTGATGGAGAAATGGCGAACACCGGGGAGCTGTTTTTT.

The gene calls are TRBV6-5 and TRBJ1-3; the match to TRBD1 covers 8 bases. This CDR3 comprises 16 residues. Germline CDR1 reads MNHEY; CDR2 reads SVGAGI. The junction had 3 bases not matched to a gene; V was cut back by 0 bases and J by 2 bases. The DNA of the CDR3 is TGTGCCAGCAGTTACTCCGCAGGGGGCGCTGGAAACACCATATATTTT. Encoded protein: CASSYSAGGAGNTIYF.

The chain carries TRBV2 and TRBJ1-6; 7 bases fit TRBD1. This CDR3 is 16 amino acids long. The junction had 11 bases not matched to a gene; V was cut back by 5 bases and J by 7 bases. Germline values: CDR1 SNHLY, CDR2 FYNNEI. The CDR3 bases are TGTGCCAGCAGTTACGTCCCGGGACAGACCAATTCACCCCTCCACTTT. Amino acids: CASSYVPGQTNSPLHF.

The chain joins TRBV19 to TRBJ1-5; 7 bases map to TRBD1. The V gene's germline CDR1 is LNHDA and CDR2 SQIVND (reference sequence). The length of the CDR3 is 14 residues. The J segment lost 2 bases and the V segment lost 4 bases, leaving 2 bases of the junction unmatched. The CDR3: CASSSDRGNQPQHF. The CDR3 DNA sequence: TGTGCCAGTAGTAGCGACAGGGGCAATCAGCCCCAGCATTTT. Complete variable domain (other parts from reference TRBV19 and TRBJ1-5): DGGITQSPKYLFRKEGQNVTLSCEQNLNHDAMYWYRQDPGQGLRLIYYSQIVNDFQKGDIAEGYSVSREKKESFPLTVTSAQKNPTAFYLCASSSDRGNQPQHFGDGTRLSIL.

Written as DNA, the CDR3 is TGTGCCAGCAGTCTCCTAGCACACACCGGGGAGCTGTTTTTT. It encodes CASSLLAHTGELFF. V is TRBV27 and J is TRBJ2-2; D possibly corresponds to TRBD2 (5 bases). Trimming took off 5 bases at V and 3 bases at J, with 10 bases between the two ends. The germline V gene encodes CDR1 MNHEY and CDR2 SMNVEV (reference sequence). CDR3 length: 14 residues.

The genes are TRBV10-3 and TRBJ1-6; maybe TRBD1 (5 bases). Germline-derived CDR1 and CDR2 are ENHRY and SYGVKD. There are 13 residues in the CDR3. Between the trimmed V and J ends, which lost 9 bases and 5 bases, there was a span of 11 bases. CDR3 DNA: TGTGCCATTTACGGGGGGAATAATTCACCCCTCCACTTT. Protein sequence: CAIYGGNNSPLHF.